This T cell receptor (beta chain) derives from a study of blood T cell repertoires in COVID-19. Overall study: Some COVID-19 samples were acute and others convalescent; all came from the United States, Italy and Spain. The cDNA or gDNA used as material had been derived from T cells, B-cell-depleted T cells, or PBMCs.

The CDR3 length is 12 residues. The germline V and J ends were trimmed by 0 bases and 6 bases, with 5 bases remaining between them. Germline V gene data show CDR1 as SGHRS and CDR2 as YFSETQ. In the study's own analysis: Estimation of nucleated cell counts relied on the amplification of reference gene primers. Assay used: immunoSEQ multiplex PCR; TCRdb lists only in-frame clones, some missing. The V and J calls and clone size were taken over from that table, and D and trimming were inferred from the DNA. Seen here are roughly 120,000 clones, 79% observed once, and the top ten hold approximately 3.9%.

The sequence was collected from a woman of 80 years or more with acute or convalescent COVID-19. Sequencing was done on a sample of peripheral blood. The chain joins TRBV5-1 to TRBJ2-3; D is unresolved. Written as DNA, the CDR3 is TGCGCCAGCAGCTTGGGTTCGGATACGCAGTATTTT. As protein: CASSLGSDTQYF.